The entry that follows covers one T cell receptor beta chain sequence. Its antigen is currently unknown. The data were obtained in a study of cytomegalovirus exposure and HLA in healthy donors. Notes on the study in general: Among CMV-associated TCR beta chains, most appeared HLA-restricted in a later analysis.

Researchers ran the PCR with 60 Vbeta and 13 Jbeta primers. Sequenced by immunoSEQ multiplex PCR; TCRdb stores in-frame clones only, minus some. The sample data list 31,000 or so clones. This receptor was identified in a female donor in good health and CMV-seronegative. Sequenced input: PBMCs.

CDR3 amino acids: CASNLSGDSNQPQHF. The CDR3 coding sequence is TGTGCCAGCAATCTGTCGGGGGATAGCAATCAGCCCCAGCATTTT. The chain has TRBV6-1 and TRBJ1-5, with D perhaps matching TRBD1 (5 bases). With 7 bases removed from V and 0 bases from J, the gap between germline ends came to 13 bases. Germline V gives CDR1 MNHNS, CDR2 SASEGT. This CDR3 spans 15 amino acids.